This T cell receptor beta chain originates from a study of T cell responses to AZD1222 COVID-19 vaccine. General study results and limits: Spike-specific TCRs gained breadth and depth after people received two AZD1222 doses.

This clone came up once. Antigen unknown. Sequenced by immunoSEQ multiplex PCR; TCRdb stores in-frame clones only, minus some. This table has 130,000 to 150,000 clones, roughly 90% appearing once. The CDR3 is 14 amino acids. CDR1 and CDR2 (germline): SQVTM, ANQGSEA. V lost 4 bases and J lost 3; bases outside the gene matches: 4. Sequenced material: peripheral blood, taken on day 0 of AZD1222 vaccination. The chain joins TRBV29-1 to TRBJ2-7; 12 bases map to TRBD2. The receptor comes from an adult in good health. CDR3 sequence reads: CSVVRLAGVYEQYF. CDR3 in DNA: TGCAGCGTTGTTCGACTAGCGGGAGTCTACGAGCAGTACTTC.